These 15 T cell receptor beta chains came from one sample sequenced in a study of liver allograft versus peripheral blood T cells. Across the study: A comparison was made between T cell receptor repertoires in transplanted livers and those in recipients' peripheral blood.

TCRdb reprocessed the reads with MiXCR, giving one entry per CDR3 protein. The sample yields more than 10,000 distinct CDR3 sequences, approximately 20% seen once. The receptors originated from a human patient who had a liver transplant. Some T cells may arise from the graft donor.

This clonotype is a singleton in its sample. Just one base apart from a much larger clone, this may be a read error. This chain uses TRBV6-5 with TRBJ2-7, with TRBD2 identical over 13 bases. Germline assignment: CDR1 MNHEY and CDR2 SVGAGI. The CDR3 is made up of 16 amino acids. The CDR3 DNA reads TGTGTCAGCAGTAAAGTGACTAGCGGGAGGACCTACGAGCAGTACTTC. Encoded protein: CVSSKVTSGRTYEQYF.

This clonotype has ten or more counts. This chain uses TRBV30 with TRBJ1-1, with D possibly TRBD1 on 5 matching bases. Trimming left V 4 bases short and J 5 bases short, with 14 bases between. CDR3 length: 13 residues. CDR1 and CDR2 (germline): GTSNPN, SVGIG (reference sequence). The CDR3 sequence: CAWIRDSLTEAFF. CDR3 coding DNA: TGTGCCTGGATCCGGGACTCCTTGACTGAAGCTTTCTTT.

V and J are TRBV14 and TRBJ2-1, with D hard to call. Germline assignment: CDR1 SGHDN and CDR2 FVKESK. The CDR3 length is 18 residues. V shed 4 bases and J shed 3 bases, with 22 bases lying between them. The CDR3 region is CASSLSWARRTVYNEQFF. As DNA, the CDR3 is TGTGCCAGCAGCCTCTCGTGGGCTAGGCGCACCGTCTACAATGAGCAGTTCTTC.

The J gene is TRBJ2-3, the V gene TRBV10-1; TRBD1 matches 12 bases. Germline lookup yields CDR1 WNHNN and CDR2 SYGVQD (reference sequence). J gave up 1 base and V 8 bases, and 28 bases lay outside the gene matches. The CDR3 length is 23 residues. The CDR3 loop reads CASPPRDRGQRRPKAHCTDTQYF. Written as DNA, the CDR3 is TGCGCCAGCCCTCCGAGGGACAGGGGGCAGCGGCGTCCCAAGGCCCACTGCACAGATACGCAGTATTTT.

The V gene is TRBV20-1, the J gene TRBJ2-3, with D perhaps matching TRBD1 (5 bases). Trimming took off 2 bases at V and 0 bases at J, with 6 bases between the two ends. Germline V gene data show CDR1 as DFQATT and CDR2 as SNEGSKA (reference sequence). The CDR3 spans 13 residues. CDR3 nucleotides: TGCAGTGCTAGACAGGGTAGCACAGATACGCAGTATTTT. This gives the protein CSARQGSTDTQYF.

This clonotype showed up many times. V is TRBV5-5 and J is TRBJ1-2; possible D gene TRBD1, 5 bases. Germline V lookup: CDR1 SGHKS, CDR2 YYEKEE (reference sequence). Trimming cost V 0 bases and J 6 bases, with 9 bases left between them. The CDR3 extends over 13 amino acids. The chain's CDR3 is CASSLGGVDGYTF. CDR3 coding DNA: TGTGCCAGCAGCTTGGGAGGGGTTGATGGCTACACCTTC.

The chain is built from TRBV28 and TRBJ2-1, with a weak D call TRBD2 (5 bases). Germline CDR1 is MDHEN and CDR2 is SYDVKM. CDR3 length: 14 residues. Trimming took 5 bases from V and 5 from J, leaving 13 bases between them. The CDR3 coding sequence is TGTGCCAGCAGTGTATCCCCGGGGAACAATGAGCAGTTCTTC. Residues: CASSVSPGNNEQFF.

By sample share, this clonotype is medium-sized. This sequence joins TRBV18 and TRBJ2-1; a weak D match, TRBD2 (5 bases). Trimming left V 2 bases short and J 9 bases short, with 8 bases between. From germline, CDR1 is KGHSH and CDR2 LQKENI. The CDR3 extends over 12 amino acids. Here the CDR3 reads CASSPTSTEQFF. In DNA form, the CDR3 reads TGTGCCAGCTCACCAACTAGTACTGAGCAGTTCTTC.

The table lists this clonotype with many counts. CDR3 DNA sequence: TGTGCCAGCAGTTTACGAGGGTTCCCCTACAATGAGCAGTTCTTC. This codes for CASSLRGFPYNEQFF. The chain combines TRBV12-3 or TRBV12-4 with TRBJ2-1; tentatively, D is TRBD2 (5 bases). Trimming shortened V by 2 bases and J by 2 bases, and 10 bases separated the two germline ends. The CDR3 covers 15 residues.

In this sample, this clonotype is medium-sized. J is TRBJ2-2 and V is TRBV29-1; 7 nucleotides agree with TRBD1. CDR3 length equals 14 residues. The germline gives CDR1 SQVTM, CDR2 ANQGSEA. V trimming: 6 bases; J trimming: 0 bases; junction bases outside the gene matches: 4. For the CDR3, the DNA is TGCAGCGTGGCGACAGGGTCGAACACCGGGGAGCTGTTTTTT. Translated: CSVATGSNTGELFF.

This clonotype is classed as medium-sized. The chain uses TRBV6-6 and TRBJ1-2; tentatively, D is TRBD1 (6 bases). CDR1 is MNHNY and CDR2 is SVGAGI in the germline V gene (reference sequence). This CDR3 has 16 amino acids. Trimming cost V 2 bases and J 0 bases, with 13 bases left between them. CDR3 in DNA: TGTGCCAGCAGTTACCTTGGGACATATACTAACTATGGCTACACCTTC. As protein: CASSYLGTYTNYGYTF.

This clonotype is categorized as medium-sized. The chain carries TRBV10-3 and TRBJ2-7; 10 bases align to TRBD1. The CDR3 is made up of 14 amino acids. Germline V gene sequence: CDR1 ENHRY, CDR2 SYGVKD. The V gene end was trimmed by 10 bases and the J gene end by 3 bases; junction bases not matched to a gene: 9. CDR3 region: CATQDGTGVYEQYF. CDR3 sequence (DNA): TGTGCCACACAAGATGGGACAGGGGTCTACGAGCAGTACTTC.

This clonotype has a handful of counts. The V and J genes are TRBV11-3 and TRBJ2-5; 11 bases map to TRBD2. Germline values: CDR1 SGHNT, CDR2 YENEEA. CDR3 length: 14 residues. Trimming removed 3 bases from V and 5 bases from J; junction bases left unmatched: 2. The CDR3 here is CASSFTSGSETQYF. DNA for the CDR3: TGTGCCAGCAGCTTTACTAGCGGGAGTGAGACCCAGTACTTC.

This clonotype was seen many times. The rearrangement links TRBV24-1 to TRBJ1-5, with D hard to call. The CDR3 totals 17 residues. V gave up 4 bases and J gave up 0 bases, with 15 bases separating them. CDR1 is KGHDR and CDR2 is SFDVKD in the germline V gene. CDR3 coding DNA: TGTGCCACCAGTGACCGCCGCACTGATAGTAGCAATCAGCCCCAGCATTTT. Protein: CATSDRRTDSSNQPQHF.

This clonotype was observed many times. The chain carries TRBV28 and TRBJ2-4; the D gene is possibly TRBD2 (5 bases). The ends were cut back, 11 bases at V and 3 bases at J, with 8 bases in the middle. The germline V gene has CDR1 MDHEN and CDR2 SYDVKM. The CDR3 spans 11 residues. This chain's CDR3 is CAGGGKNIQYF. In DNA, the CDR3 is TGTGCCGGTGGAGGCAAAAACATTCAGTACTTC.